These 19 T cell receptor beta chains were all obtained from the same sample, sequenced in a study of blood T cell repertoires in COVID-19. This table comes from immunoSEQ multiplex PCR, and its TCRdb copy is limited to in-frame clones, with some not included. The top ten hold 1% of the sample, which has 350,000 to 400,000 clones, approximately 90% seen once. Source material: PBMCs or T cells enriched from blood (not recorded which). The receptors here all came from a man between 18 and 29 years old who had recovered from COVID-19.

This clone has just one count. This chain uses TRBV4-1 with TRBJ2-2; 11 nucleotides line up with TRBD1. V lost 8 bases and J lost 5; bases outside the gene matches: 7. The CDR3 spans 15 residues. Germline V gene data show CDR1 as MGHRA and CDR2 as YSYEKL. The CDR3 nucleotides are TGCGCCAGCGAACCGGGACAGGGGGGTACCGGGGAGCTGTTTTTT. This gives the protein CASEPGQGGTGELFF.

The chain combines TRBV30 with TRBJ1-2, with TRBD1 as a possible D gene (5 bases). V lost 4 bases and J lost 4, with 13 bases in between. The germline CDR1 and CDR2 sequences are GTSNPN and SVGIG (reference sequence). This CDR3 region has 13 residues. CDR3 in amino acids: CAWTDAGGYGYTF. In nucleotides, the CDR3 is TGTGCCTGGACAGACGCGGGGGGCTATGGCTACACCTTC.

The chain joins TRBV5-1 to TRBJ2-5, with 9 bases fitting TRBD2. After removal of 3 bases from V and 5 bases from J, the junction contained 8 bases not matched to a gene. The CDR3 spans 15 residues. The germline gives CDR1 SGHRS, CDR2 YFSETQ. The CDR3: CASSSGLAGYETQYF. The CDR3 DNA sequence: TGCGCCAGCAGCTCAGGGCTAGCGGGGTACGAGACCCAGTACTTC.

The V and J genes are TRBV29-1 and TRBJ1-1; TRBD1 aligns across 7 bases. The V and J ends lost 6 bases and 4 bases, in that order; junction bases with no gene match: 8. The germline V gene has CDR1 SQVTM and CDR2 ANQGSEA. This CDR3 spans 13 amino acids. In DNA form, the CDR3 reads TGCAGCGTCCTCCAGGGGGATGGCACTGAAGCTTTCTTT. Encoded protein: CSVLQGDGTEAFF.

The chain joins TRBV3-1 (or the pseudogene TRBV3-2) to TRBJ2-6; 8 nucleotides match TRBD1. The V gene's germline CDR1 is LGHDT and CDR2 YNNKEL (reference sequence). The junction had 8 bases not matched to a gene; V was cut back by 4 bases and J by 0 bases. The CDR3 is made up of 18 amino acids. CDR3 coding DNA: TGTGCCAGCAGCCCCGAATGGGGACAGGCCTCTGGGGCCAACGTCCTGACTTTC. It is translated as CASSPEWGQASGANVLTF.

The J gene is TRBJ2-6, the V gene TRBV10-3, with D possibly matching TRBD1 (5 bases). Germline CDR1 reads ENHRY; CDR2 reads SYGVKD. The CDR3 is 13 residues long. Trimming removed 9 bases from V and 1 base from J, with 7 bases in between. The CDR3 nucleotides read TGTGCCATTCAGGGTTCTGGGGCCAACGTCCTGACTTTC. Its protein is CAIQGSGANVLTF.

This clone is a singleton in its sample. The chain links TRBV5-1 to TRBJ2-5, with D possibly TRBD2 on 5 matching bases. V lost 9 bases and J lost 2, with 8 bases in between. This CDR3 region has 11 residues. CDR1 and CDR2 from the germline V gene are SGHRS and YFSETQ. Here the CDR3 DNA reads TGCGCCACCCGGGAACAAGAGACCCAGTACTTC. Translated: CATREQETQYF. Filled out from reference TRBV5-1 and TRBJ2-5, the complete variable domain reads KAGVTQTPRYLIKTRGQQVTLSCSPISGHRSVSWYQQTPGQGLQFLFEYFSETQRNKGNFPGRFSGRQFSNSRSEMNVSTLELGDSALYLCATREQETQYFGPGTRLLVL.

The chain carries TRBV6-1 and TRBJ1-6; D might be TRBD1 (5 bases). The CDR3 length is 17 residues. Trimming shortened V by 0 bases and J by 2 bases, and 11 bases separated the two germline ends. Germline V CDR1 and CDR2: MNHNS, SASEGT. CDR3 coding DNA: TGTGCCAGCAGTGAAGCGGTCCCAGGGACCTATAATTCACCCCTCCACTTT. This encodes CASSEAVPGTYNSPLHF.

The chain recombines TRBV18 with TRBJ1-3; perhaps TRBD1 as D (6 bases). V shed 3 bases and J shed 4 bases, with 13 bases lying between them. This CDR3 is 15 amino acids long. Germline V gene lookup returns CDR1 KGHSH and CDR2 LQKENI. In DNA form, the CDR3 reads TGTGCCAGCTCACCCCAGGGGTTGGACGGAAACACCATATATTTT. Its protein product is CASSPQGLDGNTIYF. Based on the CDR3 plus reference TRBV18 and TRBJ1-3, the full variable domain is NAGVMQNPRHLVRRRGQEARLRCSPMKGHSHVYWYRQLPEEGLKFMVYLQKENIIDESGMPKERFSAEFPKEGPSILRIQQVVRGDSAAYFCASSPQGLDGNTIYFGEGSWLTVV.

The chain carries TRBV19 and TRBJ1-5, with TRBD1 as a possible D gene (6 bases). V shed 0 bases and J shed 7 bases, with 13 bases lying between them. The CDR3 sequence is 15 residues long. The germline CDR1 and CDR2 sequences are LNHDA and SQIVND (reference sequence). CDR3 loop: CASSIDAGAGQPQHF. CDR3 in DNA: TGTGCCAGTAGTATAGACGCGGGGGCTGGACAGCCCCAGCATTTT.

This chain's CDR3 is CASSLQSVRAGNTIYF. CDR3 sequence (DNA): TGTGCCAGCAGCCTACAGTCGGTTCGCGCTGGAAACACCATATATTTT. The chain combines TRBV5-6 with TRBJ1-3; no reliable D call. V shed 4 bases and J shed 2 bases, with 16 bases lying between them. Per the germline V gene, CDR1 is SGHDT and CDR2 is YYEEEE. The CDR3 is 16 residues long. The variable domain in full, completed from reference TRBV5-6 and TRBJ1-3, reads DAGVTQSPTHLIKTRGQQVTLRCSPKSGHDTVSWYQQALGQGPQFIFQYYEEEERQRGNFPDRFSGHQFPNYSSELNVNALLLGDSALYLCASSLQSVRAGNTIYFGEGSWLTVV.

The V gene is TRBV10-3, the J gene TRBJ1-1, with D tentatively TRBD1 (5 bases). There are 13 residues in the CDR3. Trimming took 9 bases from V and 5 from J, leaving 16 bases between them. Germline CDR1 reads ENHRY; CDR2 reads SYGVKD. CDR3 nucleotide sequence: TGTGCCATGTCGGGGGATGGACGAACTGAAGCTTTCTTT. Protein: CAMSGDGRTEAFF.

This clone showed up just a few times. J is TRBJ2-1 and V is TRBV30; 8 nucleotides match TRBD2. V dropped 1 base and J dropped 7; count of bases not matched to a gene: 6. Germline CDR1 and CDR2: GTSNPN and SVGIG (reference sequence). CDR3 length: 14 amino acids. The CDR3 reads CAWSARGGSNEQFF. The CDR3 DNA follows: TGTGCCTGGAGTGCCCGGGGGGGCAGTAATGAGCAGTTCTTC.

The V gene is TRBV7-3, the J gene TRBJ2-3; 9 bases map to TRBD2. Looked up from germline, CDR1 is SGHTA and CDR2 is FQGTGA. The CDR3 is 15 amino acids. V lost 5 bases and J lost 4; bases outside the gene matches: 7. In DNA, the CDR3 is TGTGCCAGCAGCCCTCAGCGGGAGGTCCCAGATACGCAGTATTTT. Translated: CASSPQREVPDTQYF.

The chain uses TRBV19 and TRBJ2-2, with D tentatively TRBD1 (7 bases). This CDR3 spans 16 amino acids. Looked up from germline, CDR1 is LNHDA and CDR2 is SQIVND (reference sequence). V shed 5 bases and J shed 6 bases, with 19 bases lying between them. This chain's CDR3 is CASSEVPGGGPGELFF. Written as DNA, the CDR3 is TGTGCCAGTAGTGAAGTACCAGGGGGAGGTCCCGGGGAGCTGTTTTTT.

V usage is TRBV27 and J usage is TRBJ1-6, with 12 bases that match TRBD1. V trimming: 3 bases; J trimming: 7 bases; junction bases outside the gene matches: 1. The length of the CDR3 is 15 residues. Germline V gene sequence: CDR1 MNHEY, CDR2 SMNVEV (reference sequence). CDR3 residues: CASSFGTGGNSPLHF. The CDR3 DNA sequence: TGTGCCAGCAGTTTTGGGACAGGGGGCAATTCACCCCTCCACTTT.

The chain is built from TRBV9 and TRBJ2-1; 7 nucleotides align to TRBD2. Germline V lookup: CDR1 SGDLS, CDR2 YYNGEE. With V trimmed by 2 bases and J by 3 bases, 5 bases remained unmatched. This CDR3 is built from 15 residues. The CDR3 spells CASSVVAGYYNEQFF. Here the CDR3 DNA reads TGTGCCAGCAGCGTCGTAGCGGGTTACTACAATGAGCAGTTCTTC.

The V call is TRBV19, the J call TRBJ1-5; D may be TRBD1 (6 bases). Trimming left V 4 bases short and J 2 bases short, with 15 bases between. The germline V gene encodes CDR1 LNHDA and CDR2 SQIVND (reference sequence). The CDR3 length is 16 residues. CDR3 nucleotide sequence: TGTGCCAGTAGTACCAAGACAGGCATAGGCAATCAGCCCCAGCATTTT. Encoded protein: CASSTKTGIGNQPQHF.

CDR3 residues: CASNGGYNTEAFF. The CDR3 DNA reads TGTGCCAGTAACGGGGGATATAACACTGAAGCTTTCTTT. The chain employs TRBV19 and TRBJ1-1; a weak D match, TRBD1 (5 bases). CDR1 LNHDA and CDR2 SQIVND come from the germline V gene (reference sequence). The CDR3 runs to 13 residues. Trimming took 7 bases from V and 2 from J, leaving 11 bases between them.